The T cell receptor beta chain described here comes from a study of cytomegalovirus exposure and HLA in healthy donors. The PCR contained 60 Vbeta and 13 Jbeta primers. Profiling relied on immunoSEQ multiplex PCR, and the TCRdb table lists in-frame clones only, not all of them. The sample contains fewer than 250,000 clones, approximately 80% of which appear only once. Healthy bone marrow donors formed the donor group. Donors were nominally healthy when sampled, though unrecorded immune exposures were likely. The CDR3 loop spans 13 amino acids. CDR1 is MNHNY, CDR2 SVGAGI, per germline (reference sequence). Between the trimmed V and J ends, which lost 0 bases and 8 bases, there was a span of 7 bases. Notes on the study in general: The study carried out a later analysis of TCR beta sequences. It associated 16,951 of them with specific HLA alleles at a false discovery rate of 0.05. High specificity and sensitivity for cytomegalovirus status were reported for the classifier.

Concerning this clone: What it binds is not known.

What was sequenced was PBMCs. The chain couples TRBV6-6 to TRBJ2-2; TRBD2 might be the D (5 bases). This TCR was recovered from a woman aged 35 to 49 in good health and CMV-seronegative. The CDR3 bases are TGTGCCAGCAGTTACTCGAGGGCTGGGGAGCTGTTTTTT. As protein: CASSYSRAGELFF.